This T cell receptor beta chain was found in a study of shared clonotypes between healthy human individuals (dated by TCRdb to the early 2020s). About the investigation overall: A few men and two women, aged 18 to 49 years, made up the cohort. To increase sequencing depth and limit assay-specific biases, different laboratories used diverse techniques to prepare libraries and sequence TCR repertoires. Per donor, leukapheresis produced somewhere between about 0.8 and 9.5 billion PBMCs. For each donor, three plates each were used for CD4 naive and CD4 memory, two plates were used for CD8 naive, and one plate was used for CD8 memory. Blood TCR repertoires of roughly five healthy adults were deeply sequenced to estimate repertoire size and the extent of clonotype sharing between individuals. Study-level results and caveats: Incomplete sequencing was indicated by rarefaction of sorted-subset datasets, despite the large sequencing depth. Higher generation probabilities were observed for clonotypes shared by all four sorted-subset donors than for non-shared clonotypes. When several donors were compared, the shared fraction of clonotypes was 5% to 6.5% for naive CD4, 3% to 4% for naive CD8, more than 2% for memory CD4, and approximately 0.4% for memory CD8. Because the study included only a small number of donors, the genetic and exposure-history diversity represented was limited. Sampling was restricted to blood, and TCR repertoires in tissues likely differ from the TCR repertoires found in blood. Based on pairwise subsampling, the degree of clonotype sharing among donors was expected to be affected by sequencing depth. Larger estimated clonotype richness was generally found for naive subsets than for memory subsets.

CD8 naive samples were obtained by positive selection for CCR7 among CD45RO-negative cells, yielding a CD45RA+CCR7+ population from which TemRA cells were excluded. The donors were healthy, HIV-negative adults with no recently reported acute infections or vaccinations. Every donor was a Caucasian adult residing in Nashville, Tennessee, USA. After blood collection by leukapheresis, PBMCs were isolated using Ficoll-Histopaque density gradient centrifugation and then cryopreserved in the vapor phase of liquid nitrogen. Analytical flow cytometry was used to check the purity and quantity of each magnetically sorted T cell population. From each sorted fraction, genomic DNA was isolated and quantified by UV absorbance on a Nanodrop 2000c. The germline V end is reduced by 3 bases and the J end by 4 bases; junction bases left unmatched: 4. Reading from cysteine to phenylalanine, the CDR3 counts 15 amino acids. CDR3 DNA only is kept here, 45 bases in frame from base 1. For CDR1 and CDR2, the germline V gene (reference sequence) lists LNHDA and SQIVND.

Using the deep immunoSEQ assay, TCR CDR3 regions were amplified from genomic DNA by multiplex PCR. Extracted genomic DNA from each cell subset was spread evenly across all wells of several immunoSEQ 96-well plates, with each plate serving as a replicate. Each replicate PCR for sorted subsets received approximately 220 ng genomic DNA, equal to roughly 29,000 T cell genomes. Purified libraries were quantified with a Qubit 3.0 fluorometer, sized on a Bioanalyzer 2100, and re-quantified with the KAPA Library Quantification kit. Every immunoSEQ 96-well plate was sequenced on a dedicated single-read 150-cycle Illumina NextSeq 550 flow cell. As for the authors' bioinformatics: Because the immunoSEQ output held only junctional sequences and lacked quality scores, the filtering could not match the filtering applied to full-length reads. Sequences were annotated with PyIR, a Python wrapper for IgBLAST v1.9, using IMGT germline references to assign V/J genes and CDR3. Reads were filtered out if the reads had weak V/J assignments (E-value above 1e-6), no CDR3, stop codons, out-of-frame junctions, or ambiguous translated residues. V3J clonotypes were defined as sequences sharing the same inferred V gene, J gene, and CDR3 amino acid sequence. Percentage overlap between repertoires was calculated by dividing the number of shared unique clonotypes by the size of the smaller repertoire. Repertoire richness was assessed with RTK rarefaction, the Chao1 estimator, and Recon v2.1 estimates of unobserved clonotypes. For all TCRbeta clonotypes obtained by the gDNA method from a few donors, generation probabilities were computed with OLGA. TCRdb provides this immuneACCESS table in a form limited to in-frame rearrangements. Some clones are lacking; in checked studies, under half of them reflect an unresolved V gene, and why the rest are absent is not known. Clone size and the V and J calls come from that table; the DNA yielded D and trimming. The sample table shows about 650,000 clones, and roughly 95% are seen once. Approximately 0.1% of the sample is held by the ten biggest clonotypes.

Turning to this clone: It has no known antigen specificity. There are no base qualities to consult, and no much larger clone falls within one base.

This receptor chain uses TRBV19 and TRBJ2-5, with 11 bases aligning to TRBD2. The clonotype was recovered from a woman aged 25 to 39 in good health. Sequencing was performed on naive CD8+ T cells sorted from blood. Read against the paper, the sample's cell subset or site label means: CD45RA+CCR7+. The CDR3 region: CASSMVAGGRETQYF. The sequence in DNA is TGTGCCAGTAGTATGGTAGCGGGAGGGAGAGAGACCCAGTACTTC.